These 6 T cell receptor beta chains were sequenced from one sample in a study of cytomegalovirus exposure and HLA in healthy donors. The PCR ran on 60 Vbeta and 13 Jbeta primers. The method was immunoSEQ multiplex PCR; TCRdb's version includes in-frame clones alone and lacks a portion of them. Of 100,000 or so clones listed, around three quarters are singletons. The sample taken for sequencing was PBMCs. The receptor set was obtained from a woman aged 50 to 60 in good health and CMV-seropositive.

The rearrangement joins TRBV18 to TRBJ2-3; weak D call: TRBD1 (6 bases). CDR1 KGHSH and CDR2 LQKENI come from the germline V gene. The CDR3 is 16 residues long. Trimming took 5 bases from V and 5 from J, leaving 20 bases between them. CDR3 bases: TGTGCCAGCTCAATACAGGGCTTCGTCACACAAGATACGCAGTATTTT. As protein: CASSIQGFVTQDTQYF. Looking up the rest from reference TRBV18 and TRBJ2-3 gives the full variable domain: NAGVMQNPRHLVRRRGQEARLRCSPMKGHSHVYWYRQLPEEGLKFMVYLQKENIIDESGMPKERFSAEFPKEGPSILRIQQVVRGDSAAYFCASSIQGFVTQDTQYFGPGTRLTVL.

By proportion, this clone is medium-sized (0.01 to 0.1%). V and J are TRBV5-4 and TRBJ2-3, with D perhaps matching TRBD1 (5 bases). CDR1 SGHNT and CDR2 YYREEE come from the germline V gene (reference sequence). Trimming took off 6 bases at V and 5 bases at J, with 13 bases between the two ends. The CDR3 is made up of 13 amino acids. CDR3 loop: CASKTLGEDTQYF. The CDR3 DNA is TGTGCCAGCAAGACTTTAGGGGAAGATACGCAGTATTTT.

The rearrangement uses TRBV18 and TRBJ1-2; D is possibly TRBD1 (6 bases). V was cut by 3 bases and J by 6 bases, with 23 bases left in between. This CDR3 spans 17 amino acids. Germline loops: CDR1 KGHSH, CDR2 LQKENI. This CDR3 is CASSPPPGVVEGHGYTF. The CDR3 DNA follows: TGTGCCAGCTCACCCCCGCCAGGGGTCGTGGAAGGGCATGGCTACACCTTC.

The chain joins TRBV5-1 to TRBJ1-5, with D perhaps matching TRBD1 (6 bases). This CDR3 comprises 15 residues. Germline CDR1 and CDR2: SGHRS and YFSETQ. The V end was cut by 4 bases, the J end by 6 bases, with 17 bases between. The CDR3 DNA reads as TGCGCCAGCAGCCCGGGTGACCGGGGGGCTCAGCCCCAGCATTTT. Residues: CASSPGDRGAQPQHF.

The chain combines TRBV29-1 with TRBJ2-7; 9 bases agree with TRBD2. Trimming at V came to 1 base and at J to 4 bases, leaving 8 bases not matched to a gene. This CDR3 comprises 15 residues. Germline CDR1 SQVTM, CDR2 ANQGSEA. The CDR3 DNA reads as TGCAGCGTTGAAGGCGCGGCGGGGGGGACGTACGAGCAGTACTTC. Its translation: CSVEGAAGGTYEQYF.

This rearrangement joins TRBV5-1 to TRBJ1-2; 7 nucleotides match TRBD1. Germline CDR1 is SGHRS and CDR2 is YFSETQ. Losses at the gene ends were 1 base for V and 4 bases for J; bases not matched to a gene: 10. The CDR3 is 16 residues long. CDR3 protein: CASSLTTGSLAYGYTF. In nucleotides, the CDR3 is TGCGCCAGCAGCTTGACGACAGGGTCTTTGGCCTATGGCTACACCTTC.